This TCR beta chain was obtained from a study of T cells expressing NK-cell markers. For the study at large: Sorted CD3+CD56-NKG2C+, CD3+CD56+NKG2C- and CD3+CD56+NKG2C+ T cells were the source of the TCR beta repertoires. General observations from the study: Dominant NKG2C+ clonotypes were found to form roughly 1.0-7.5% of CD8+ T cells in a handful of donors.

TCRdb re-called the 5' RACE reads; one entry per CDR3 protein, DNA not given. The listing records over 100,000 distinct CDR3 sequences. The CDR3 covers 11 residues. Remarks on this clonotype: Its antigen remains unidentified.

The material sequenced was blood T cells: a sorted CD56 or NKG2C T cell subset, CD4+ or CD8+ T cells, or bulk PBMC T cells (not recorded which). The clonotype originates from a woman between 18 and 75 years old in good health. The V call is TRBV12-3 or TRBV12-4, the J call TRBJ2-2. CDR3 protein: CASSNTGELFF.